This entry lists 12 T cell receptor beta chains sequenced from one sample in a study of cytomegalovirus exposure and HLA in healthy donors. Sequencing used immunoSEQ multiplex PCR; TCRdb keeps in-frame clones, though not all of them. This sample has hundreds of thousands of clones, with around nine tenths found just once. The material sequenced was PBMCs. These receptors all come from a woman aged 18-35 years in good health and CMV-seropositive.

This clone has more than one count but fewer than ten. The J gene is TRBJ2-5, the V gene TRBV7-7; 8 bases align to TRBD1. V trimming: 1 base; J trimming: 2 bases; junction bases outside the gene matches: 18. There are 20 residues in the CDR3. CDR1 SSHAT and CDR2 FNYEAQ come from the germline V gene (reference sequence). The CDR3 nucleotides read TGTGCCAGCAGCTTAGTGCCCCCCGGGACAGGTGGCGCGGATCAAGAGACCCAGTACTTC. Translated: CASSLVPPGTGGADQETQYF.

The V and J genes are TRBV30 and TRBJ2-3; D is undetermined. CDR1 and CDR2 (germline): GTSNPN, SVGIG (reference sequence). This CDR3 region has 12 residues. Trimming left V 3 bases short and J 3 bases short, with 7 bases between. The CDR3 region is CAWRLATDTQYF. CDR3 nucleotide sequence: TGTGCCTGGAGATTAGCAACAGATACGCAGTATTTT.

This chain joins TRBV27 and TRBJ2-1; 14 nucleotides align to TRBD2. The length of the CDR3 is 17 residues. The germline CDR1 and CDR2 sequences are MNHEY and SMNVEV (reference sequence). V was clipped by 5 bases and J by 2 bases; unmatched bases: 5. CDR3 residues: CASSMGLAGETYNEQFF. The DNA for the CDR3 is TGTGCCAGCAGTATGGGACTAGCGGGAGAAACCTACAATGAGCAGTTCTTC.

J is TRBJ2-2 and V is TRBV27, with TRBD2 matching over 11 bases. In germline, CDR1 is MNHEY, CDR2 SMNVEV (reference sequence). The trim removed 6 bases at V and 4 bases at J, leaving 10 bases unmatched. The CDR3 has 17 amino acids. Written as DNA, the CDR3 is TGTGCCAGCAGGTTCTTTAGCGGGAGGGCCGGCACCGGGGAGCTGTTTTTT. Its protein is CASRFFSGRAGTGELFF.

This clone occurred once. The chain employs TRBV6-5 and TRBJ2-3, with D maybe TRBD2 (5 bases). The CDR3 contains 15 residues. Trimming removed 0 bases from V and 0 bases from J, with 7 bases in between. Germline-derived CDR1 and CDR2 are MNHEY and SVGAGI. Written as DNA, the CDR3 is TGTGCCAGCAGTTACTCTAGCGTTAGCACAGATACGCAGTATTTT. This translates into CASSYSSVSTDTQYF.

The chain is built from TRBV9 and TRBJ2-7; the match to TRBD1 covers 9 bases. The CDR3 has 15 amino acids. The V and J ends lost 0 bases and 2 bases, in that order; junction bases with no gene match: 3. Per the germline V gene, CDR1 is SGDLS and CDR2 is YYNGEE. This CDR3 reads CASSVEGQGAYEQYF. The CDR3 DNA reads TGTGCCAGCAGCGTAGAGGGACAGGGAGCCTACGAGCAGTACTTC.

The V gene is TRBV27, the J gene TRBJ2-6, with a possible D match to TRBD2 (6 bases). This CDR3 contains 14 residues. The V gene lost 4 bases and the J gene lost 2 bases, with 6 bases spanning the gap. CDR1 is MNHEY, CDR2 SMNVEV, per germline (reference sequence). The CDR3 DNA is TGTGCCAGCAGTTCGGGGGCTGGGGCCAACGTCCTGACTTTC. Its protein is CASSSGAGANVLTF.

The rearrangement joins TRBV28 to TRBJ2-5; D possibly corresponds to TRBD2 (6 bases). CDR1 and CDR2 from the germline V gene are MDHEN and SYDVKM. V was shortened by 6 bases and J by 3 bases, with 26 bases between the two germline ends. The CDR3 runs 18 residues. The CDR3 DNA follows: TGTGCCAGCAGCCATTCCCTCTTTGCGGGAAGGGTAGAAGAGACCCAGTACTTC. Amino acids: CASSHSLFAGRVEETQYF.

The chain joins TRBV7-8 to TRBJ2-1; the D is unclear. The CDR3 is 15 residues long. V was cut by 5 bases and J by 4 bases, with 15 bases left in between. The germline V gene encodes CDR1 SGHVS and CDR2 FQNEAQ. The chain's CDR3 is CASSPRQKSYNEQFF. CDR3 sequence (DNA): TGTGCCAGCAGCCCCCGACAAAAGAGTTACAATGAGCAGTTCTTC.

The genes are TRBV27 and TRBJ2-1, with TRBD2 identical over 11 bases. The CDR3 contains 15 residues. V gave up 8 bases and J gave up 2 bases; unmatched junction bases: 5. The germline V gene encodes CDR1 MNHEY and CDR2 SMNVEV (reference sequence). The CDR3 coding sequence is TGTGCCAGCGGCACTAGCGGGGGAGCCTACAATGAGCAGTTCTTC. This codes for CASGTSGGAYNEQFF.

The gene calls are TRBV19 and TRBJ1-5; 12 bases are shared with TRBD1. Germline CDR1 and CDR2: LNHDA and SQIVND (reference sequence). The CDR3 sequence is 14 residues long. The CDR3 region is CAGGQGAQNQPQHF. CDR3 nucleotide sequence: TGTGCAGGGGGACAGGGGGCCCAAAATCAGCCCCAGCATTTT.

This chain uses TRBV6-1 with TRBJ2-7; 8 bases align to TRBD1. The junction had 8 bases not matched to a gene; V was cut back by 5 bases and J by 2 bases. The CDR3 runs 15 residues. The germline V gene has CDR1 MNHNS and CDR2 SASEGT. CDR3 bases: TGTGCCAGCAGTCGCGTAGGGACAGGACCCTACGAGCAGTACTTC. It specifies CASSRVGTGPYEQYF.